This T cell receptor beta chain emerged from a study of lymphopenia after photon versus proton radiotherapy. Study results and caveats: In patients who died, overall survival fell as post-nadir TCR diversity dropped more. Oligoclonal CD8+ Temra expansion after nadir drove photon patients' diversity drop. Survival link was tested only in deceased patients; proton benefit remains a possibility.

The V and J ends lost 2 bases and 2 bases respectively, with 10 bases between them. The CDR3 has 14 amino acids. CDR1 SGHKS and CDR2 YYEKEE come from the germline V gene (reference sequence). Here immunoSEQ multiplex PCR was the method, and the copy in TCRdb shows in-frame clones only, minus some. The sample shows fewer than 20,000 clones, roughly 90% of them seen only once. Note on this clone: No antigen is known for it.

Sequencing used peripheral blood, obtained from a patient treated with photon-based radiotherapy. This sequence originates from a woman aged 40 to 49 with cholangiocarcinoma. The gene calls are TRBV5-5 and TRBJ1-2; a weak D match, TRBD1 (5 bases). The CDR3 DNA reads TGTGCCAGCAGCTTAACCCAGGGAAACTATGGCTACACCTTC. Protein: CASSLTQGNYGYTF. Full variable domain (remainder filled in from reference TRBV5-5 and TRBJ1-2): DAGVTQSPTHLIKTRGQQVTLRCSPISGHKSVSWYQQVLGQGPQFIFQYYEKEERGRGNFPDRFSARQFPNYSSELNVNALLLGDSALYLCASSLTQGNYGYTFGSGTRLTVV.